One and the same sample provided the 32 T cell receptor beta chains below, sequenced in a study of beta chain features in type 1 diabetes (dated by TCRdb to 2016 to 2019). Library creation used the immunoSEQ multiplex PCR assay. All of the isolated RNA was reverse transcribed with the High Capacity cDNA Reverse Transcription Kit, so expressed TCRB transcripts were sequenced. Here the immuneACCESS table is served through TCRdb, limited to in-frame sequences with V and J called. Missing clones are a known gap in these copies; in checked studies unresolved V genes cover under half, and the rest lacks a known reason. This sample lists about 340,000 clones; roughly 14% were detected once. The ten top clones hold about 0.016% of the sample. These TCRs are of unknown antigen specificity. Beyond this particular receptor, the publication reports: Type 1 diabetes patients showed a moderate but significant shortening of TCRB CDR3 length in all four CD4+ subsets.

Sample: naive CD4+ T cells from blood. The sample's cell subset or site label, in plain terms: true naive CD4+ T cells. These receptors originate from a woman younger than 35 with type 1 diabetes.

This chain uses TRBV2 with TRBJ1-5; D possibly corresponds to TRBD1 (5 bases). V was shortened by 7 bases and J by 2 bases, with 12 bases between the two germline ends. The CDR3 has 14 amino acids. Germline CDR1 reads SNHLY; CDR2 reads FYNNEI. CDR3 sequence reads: CASTREGGNQPQHF. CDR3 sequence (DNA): TGTGCCAGCACCAGGGAAGGGGGCAATCAGCCCCAGCATTTT.

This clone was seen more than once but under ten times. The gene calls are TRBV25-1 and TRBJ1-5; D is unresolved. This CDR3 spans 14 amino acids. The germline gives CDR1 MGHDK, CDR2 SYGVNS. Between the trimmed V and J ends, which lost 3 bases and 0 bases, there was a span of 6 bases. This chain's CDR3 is CASSDGDSNQPQHF. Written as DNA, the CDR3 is TGTGCCAGCAGTGACGGGGATAGCAATCAGCCCCAGCATTTT.

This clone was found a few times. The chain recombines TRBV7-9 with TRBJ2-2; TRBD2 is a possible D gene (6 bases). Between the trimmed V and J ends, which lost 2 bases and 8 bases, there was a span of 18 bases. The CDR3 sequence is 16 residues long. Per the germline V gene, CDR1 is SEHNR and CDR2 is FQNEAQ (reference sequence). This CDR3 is CASSLRRDPSRGELFF. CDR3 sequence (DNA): TGTGCCAGCAGCTTAAGGCGGGACCCCTCAAGAGGGGAGCTGTTTTTT.

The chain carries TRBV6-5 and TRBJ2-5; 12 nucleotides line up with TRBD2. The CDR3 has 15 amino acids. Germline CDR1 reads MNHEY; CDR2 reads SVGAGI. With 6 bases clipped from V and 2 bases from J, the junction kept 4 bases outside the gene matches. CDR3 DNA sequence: TGTGCCAGCAGCCGACTAGCGGGAGTACAAGAGACCCAGTACTTC. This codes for CASSRLAGVQETQYF.

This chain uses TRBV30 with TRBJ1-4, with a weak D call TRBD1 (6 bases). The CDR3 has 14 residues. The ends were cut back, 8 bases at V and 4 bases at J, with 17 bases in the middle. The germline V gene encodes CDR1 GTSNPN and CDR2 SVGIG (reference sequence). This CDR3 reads CAGLREQGNEKLFF. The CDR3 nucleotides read TGTGCCGGACTTAGGGAACAGGGTAATGAAAAACTGTTTTTT.

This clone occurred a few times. CDR3: CASSAAQGIQETQYF. For the CDR3, the DNA is TGTGCCAGCAGCGCCGCTCAGGGGATCCAAGAGACCCAGTACTTC. The V and J genes are TRBV25-1 and TRBJ2-5; tentatively, D is TRBD1 (6 bases). The germline gives CDR1 MGHDK, CDR2 SYGVNS. This CDR3 is 15 amino acids long. V was cut by 6 bases and J by 1 base, with 15 bases left in between.

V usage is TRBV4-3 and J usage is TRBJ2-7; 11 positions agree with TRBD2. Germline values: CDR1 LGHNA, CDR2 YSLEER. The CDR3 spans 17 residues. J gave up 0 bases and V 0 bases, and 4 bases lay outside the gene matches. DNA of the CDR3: TGCGCCAGCAGCCAAGATGATCTAGCGGGAGGCTCCTACGAGCAGTACGTC. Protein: CASSQDDLAGGSYEQYV.

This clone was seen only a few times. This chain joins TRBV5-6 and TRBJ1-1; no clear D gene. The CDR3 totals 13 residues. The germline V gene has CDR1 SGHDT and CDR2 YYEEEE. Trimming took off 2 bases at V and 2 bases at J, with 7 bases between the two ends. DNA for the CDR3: TGTGCCAGCAGCTTTCAGATAAACACTGAAGCTTTCTTT. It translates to CASSFQINTEAFF.

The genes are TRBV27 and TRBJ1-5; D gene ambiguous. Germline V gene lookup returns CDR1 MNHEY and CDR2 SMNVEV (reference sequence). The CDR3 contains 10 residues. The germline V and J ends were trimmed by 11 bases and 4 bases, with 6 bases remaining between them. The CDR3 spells CACENQPQHF. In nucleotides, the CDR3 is TGTGCCTGCGAAAATCAGCCCCAGCATTTT.

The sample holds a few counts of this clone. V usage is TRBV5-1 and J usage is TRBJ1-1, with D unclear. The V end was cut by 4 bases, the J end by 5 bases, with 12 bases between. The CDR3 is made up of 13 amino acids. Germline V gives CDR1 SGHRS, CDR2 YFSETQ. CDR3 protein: CASSATSGTEAFF. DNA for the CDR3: TGCGCCAGCAGCGCAACTTCGGGGACTGAAGCTTTCTTT.

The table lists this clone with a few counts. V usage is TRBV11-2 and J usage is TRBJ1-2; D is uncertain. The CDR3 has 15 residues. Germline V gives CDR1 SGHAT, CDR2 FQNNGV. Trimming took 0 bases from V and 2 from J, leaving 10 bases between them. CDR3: CASSLDRNSNYGYTF. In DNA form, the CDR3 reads TGTGCCAGCAGCTTAGATCGGAACAGCAACTATGGCTACACCTTC.

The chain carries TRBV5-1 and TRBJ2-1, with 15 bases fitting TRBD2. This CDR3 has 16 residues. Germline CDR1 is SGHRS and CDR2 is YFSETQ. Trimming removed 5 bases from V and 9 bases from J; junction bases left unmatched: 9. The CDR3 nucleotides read TGCGCCAGCAGTCCCGGGACTAGCGGGAGGAATAGTGAGCAGTTCTTC. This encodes CASSPGTSGRNSEQFF.

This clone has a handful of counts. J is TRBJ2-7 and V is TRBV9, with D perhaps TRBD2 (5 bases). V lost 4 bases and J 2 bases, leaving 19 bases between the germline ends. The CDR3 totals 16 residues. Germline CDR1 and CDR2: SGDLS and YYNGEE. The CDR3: CASSPRGGGRTYEQYF. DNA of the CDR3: TGTGCCAGCAGCCCACGAGGAGGTGGGAGAACCTACGAGCAGTACTTC. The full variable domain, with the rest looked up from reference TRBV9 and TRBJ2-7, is DSGVTQTPKHLITATGQRVTLRCSPRSGDLSVYWYQQSLDQGLQFLIQYYNGEERAKGNILERFSAQQFPDLHSELNLSSLELGDSALYFCASSPRGGGRTYEQYFGPGTRLTVT.

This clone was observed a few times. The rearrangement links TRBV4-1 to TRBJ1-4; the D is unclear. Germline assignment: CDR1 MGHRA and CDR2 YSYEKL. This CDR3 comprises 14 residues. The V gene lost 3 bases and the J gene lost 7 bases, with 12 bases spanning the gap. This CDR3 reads CASSQSGGSEKLFF. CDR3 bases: TGCGCCAGCAGCCAGTCAGGTGGGAGTGAAAAACTGTTTTTT.

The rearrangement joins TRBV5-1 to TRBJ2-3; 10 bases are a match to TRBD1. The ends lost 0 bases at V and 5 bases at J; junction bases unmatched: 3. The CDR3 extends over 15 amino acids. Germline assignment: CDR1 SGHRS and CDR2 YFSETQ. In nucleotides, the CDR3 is TGCGCCAGCAGCTTGGGACAGGGGGCAGGAGATACGCAGTATTTT. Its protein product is CASSLGQGAGDTQYF.

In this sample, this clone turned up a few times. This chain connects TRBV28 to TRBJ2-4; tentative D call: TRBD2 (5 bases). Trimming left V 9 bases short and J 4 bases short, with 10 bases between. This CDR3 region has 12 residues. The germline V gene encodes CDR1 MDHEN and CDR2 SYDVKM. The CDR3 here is CASGPGKNIQYF. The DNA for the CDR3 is TGTGCCAGTGGTCCGGGGAAAAACATTCAGTACTTC.

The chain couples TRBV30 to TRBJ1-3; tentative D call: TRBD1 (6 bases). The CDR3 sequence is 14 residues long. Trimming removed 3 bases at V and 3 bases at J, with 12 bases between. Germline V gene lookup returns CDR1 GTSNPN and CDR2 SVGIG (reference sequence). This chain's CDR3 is CAWRTTGSGNTIYF. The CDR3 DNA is TGTGCCTGGAGAACTACAGGGAGTGGAAACACCATATATTTT.

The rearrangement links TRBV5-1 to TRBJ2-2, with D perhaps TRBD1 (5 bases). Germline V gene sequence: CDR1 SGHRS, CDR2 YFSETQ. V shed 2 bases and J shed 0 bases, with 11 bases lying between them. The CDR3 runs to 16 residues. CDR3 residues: CASSFDSLANTGELFF. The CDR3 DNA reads TGCGCCAGCAGCTTTGACAGTCTCGCGAACACCGGGGAGCTGTTTTTT.

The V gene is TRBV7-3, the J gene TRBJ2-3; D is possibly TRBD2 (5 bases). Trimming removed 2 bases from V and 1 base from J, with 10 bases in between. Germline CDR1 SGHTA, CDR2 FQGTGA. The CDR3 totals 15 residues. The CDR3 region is CASSLGLRGTDTQYF. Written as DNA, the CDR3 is TGTGCCAGCAGCTTAGGACTTAGAGGCACAGATACGCAGTATTTT.

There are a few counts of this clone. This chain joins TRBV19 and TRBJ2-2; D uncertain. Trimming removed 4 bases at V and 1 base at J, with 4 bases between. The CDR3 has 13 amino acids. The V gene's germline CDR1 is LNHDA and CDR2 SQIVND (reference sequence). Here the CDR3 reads CASSTGNTGELFF. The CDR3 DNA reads TGTGCCAGTAGTACAGGGAACACCGGGGAGCTGTTTTTT.

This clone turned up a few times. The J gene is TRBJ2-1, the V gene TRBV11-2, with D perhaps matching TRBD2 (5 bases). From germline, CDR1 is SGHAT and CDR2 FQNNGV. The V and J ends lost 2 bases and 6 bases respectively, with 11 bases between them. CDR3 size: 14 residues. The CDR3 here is CASSLRWESNEQFF. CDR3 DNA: TGTGCCAGCAGCTTACGGTGGGAGTCCAATGAGCAGTTCTTC. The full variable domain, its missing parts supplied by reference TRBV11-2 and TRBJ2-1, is EAGVAQSPRYKIIEKRQSVAFWCNPISGHATLYWYQQILGQGPKLLIQFQNNGVVDDSQLPKDRFSAERLKGVDSTLKIQPAKLEDSAVYLCASSLRWESNEQFFGPGTRLTVL.

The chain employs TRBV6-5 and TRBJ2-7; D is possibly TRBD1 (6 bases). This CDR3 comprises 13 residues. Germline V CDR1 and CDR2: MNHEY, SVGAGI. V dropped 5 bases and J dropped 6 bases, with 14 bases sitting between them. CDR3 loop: CASSLLQGGEQYV. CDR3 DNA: TGTGCCAGCAGTCTACTACAGGGTGGCGAGCAGTACGTC.

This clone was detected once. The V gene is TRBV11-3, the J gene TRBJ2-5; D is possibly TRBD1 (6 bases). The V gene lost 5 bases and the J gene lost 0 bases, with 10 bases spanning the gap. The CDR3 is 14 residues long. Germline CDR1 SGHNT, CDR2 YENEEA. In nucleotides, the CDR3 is TGTGCCAGCAGCCCAGGACAGCACCAAGAGACCCAGTACTTC. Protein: CASSPGQHQETQYF.

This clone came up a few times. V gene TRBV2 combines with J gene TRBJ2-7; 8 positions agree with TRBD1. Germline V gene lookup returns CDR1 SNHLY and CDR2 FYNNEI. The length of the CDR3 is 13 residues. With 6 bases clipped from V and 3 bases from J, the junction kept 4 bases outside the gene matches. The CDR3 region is CASSFTGGYEQYV. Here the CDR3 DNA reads TGTGCCAGCAGCTTCACAGGGGGCTACGAGCAGTACGTC.

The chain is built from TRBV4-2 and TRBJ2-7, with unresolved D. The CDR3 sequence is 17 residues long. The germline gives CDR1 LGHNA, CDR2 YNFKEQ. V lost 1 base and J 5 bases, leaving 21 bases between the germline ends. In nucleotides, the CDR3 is TGTGCCAGCAGCCAAGGTAATAACGCGGCTGTCGACGACGAGCAGTACTTC. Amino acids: CASSQGNNAAVDDEQYF.

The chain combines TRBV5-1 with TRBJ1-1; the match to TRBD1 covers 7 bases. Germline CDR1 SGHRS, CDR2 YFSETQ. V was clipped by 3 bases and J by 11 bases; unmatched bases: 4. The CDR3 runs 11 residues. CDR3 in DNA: TGCGCCAGCAGCTCCACAGGGGCCGCTTTCTTT. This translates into CASSSTGAAFF.

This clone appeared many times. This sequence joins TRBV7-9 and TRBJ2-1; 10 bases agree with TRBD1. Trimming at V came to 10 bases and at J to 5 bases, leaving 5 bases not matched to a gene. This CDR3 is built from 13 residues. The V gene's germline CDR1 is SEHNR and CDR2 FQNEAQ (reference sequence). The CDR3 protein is CAIGQGDNNEQFF. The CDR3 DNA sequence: TGTGCCATTGGACAGGGGGACAACAATGAGCAGTTCTTC.

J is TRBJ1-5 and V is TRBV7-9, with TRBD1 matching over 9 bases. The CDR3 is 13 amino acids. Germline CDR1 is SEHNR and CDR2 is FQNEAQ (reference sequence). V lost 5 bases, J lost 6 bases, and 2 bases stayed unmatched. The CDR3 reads CASSRDRVQPQHF. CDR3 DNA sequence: TGTGCCAGCAGCCGGGACAGGGTTCAGCCCCAGCATTTT.

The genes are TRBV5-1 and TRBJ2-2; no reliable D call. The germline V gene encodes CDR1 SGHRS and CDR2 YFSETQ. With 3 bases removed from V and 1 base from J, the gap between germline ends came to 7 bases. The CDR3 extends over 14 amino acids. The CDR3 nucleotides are TGCGCCAGCAGCTCATTTAGGAACACCGGGGAGCTGTTTTTT. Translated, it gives CASSSFRNTGELFF.

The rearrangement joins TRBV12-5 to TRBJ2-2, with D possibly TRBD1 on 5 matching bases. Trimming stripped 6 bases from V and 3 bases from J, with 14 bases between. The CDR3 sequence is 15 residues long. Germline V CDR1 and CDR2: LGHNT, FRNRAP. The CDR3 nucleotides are TGTGCTAGTGGCCTGGGGCTAGTCGACACCGGGGAGCTGTTTTTT. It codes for CASGLGLVDTGELFF.

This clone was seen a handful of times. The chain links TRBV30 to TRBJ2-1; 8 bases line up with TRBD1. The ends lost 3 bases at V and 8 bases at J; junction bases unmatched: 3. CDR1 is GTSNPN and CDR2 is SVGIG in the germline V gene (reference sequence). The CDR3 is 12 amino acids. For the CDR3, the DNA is TGTGCCTGGAGCGCGACAGGGGATGAGCAGTTCTTC. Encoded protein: CAWSATGDEQFF.

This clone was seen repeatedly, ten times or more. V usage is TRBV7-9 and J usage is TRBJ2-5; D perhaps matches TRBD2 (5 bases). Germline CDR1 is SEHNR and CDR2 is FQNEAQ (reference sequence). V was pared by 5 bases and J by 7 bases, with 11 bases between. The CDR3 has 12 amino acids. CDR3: CASSPTEVTQYF. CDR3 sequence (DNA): TGTGCCAGCAGCCCGACGGAGGTGACCCAGTACTTC.